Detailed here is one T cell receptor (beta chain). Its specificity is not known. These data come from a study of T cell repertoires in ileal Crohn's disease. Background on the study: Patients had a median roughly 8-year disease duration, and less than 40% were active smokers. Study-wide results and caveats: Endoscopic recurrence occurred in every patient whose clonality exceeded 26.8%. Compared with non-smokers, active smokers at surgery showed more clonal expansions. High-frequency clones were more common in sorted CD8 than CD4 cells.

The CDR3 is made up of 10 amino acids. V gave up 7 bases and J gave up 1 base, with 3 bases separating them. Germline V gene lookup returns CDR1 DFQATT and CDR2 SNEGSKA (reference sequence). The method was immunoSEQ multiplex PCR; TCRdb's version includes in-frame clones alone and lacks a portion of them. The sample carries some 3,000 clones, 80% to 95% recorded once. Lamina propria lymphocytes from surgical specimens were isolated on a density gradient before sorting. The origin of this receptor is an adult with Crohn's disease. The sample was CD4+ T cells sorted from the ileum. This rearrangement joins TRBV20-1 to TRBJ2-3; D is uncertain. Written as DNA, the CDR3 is TGCAGTGGCGGCACAGATACGCAGTATTTT. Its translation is CSGGTDTQYF.